What follows describes a single TCR beta chain. Its antigen is unknown. The source of the sample is a study of T cell responses to AZD1222 COVID-19 vaccine. Study results and limitations: A rise in Spike-specific TCR breadth and depth followed two AZD1222 doses.

V lost 6 bases and J lost 8, with 17 bases in between. Germline CDR1 reads MGHRA; CDR2 reads YSYEKL. The CDR3 loop spans 14 amino acids. The table came from immunoSEQ multiplex PCR; TCRdb's copy has only in-frame clones and leaves some out. The sample holds 100,000 to 120,000 clones, around 76% seen once. This receptor was obtained from an adult in good health. The rearrangement joins TRBV4-1 to TRBJ2-4; D possibly corresponds to TRBD1 (5 bases). The sequenced sample was peripheral blood, obtained on day 0 of AZD1222 vaccination. The CDR3 DNA follows: TGCGCCAGCAGAGGTCTAGGGAAAGGGGACATTCAGTACTTC. It is translated as CASRGLGKGDIQYF.